Listed below are T cell receptor beta chains from one sample, sequenced in a study of cytomegalovirus exposure and HLA in healthy donors. Libraries were prepared by immunoSEQ multiplex PCR; TCRdb keeps only in-frame clonotypes and omits some of them. The sample shows roughly 200,000 clones, roughly 85% of them seen only once. The specimen was PBMCs. The receptors were gathered from a woman younger than 45 in good health and CMV-seropositive. The CDR3 runs from the conserved cysteine through the conserved F or W.

J | V | length | CDR3
TRBJ1-5 | TRBV27 | 14 | CASSLRGSNQPQHF
TRBJ2-3 | TRBV27 | 17 | CASSFLTSAPQFDTQYF
TRBJ2-7 | TRBV4-1 | 16 | CASSLLLGANRYEQYF
TRBJ2-3 | TRBV7-9 | 16 | CASSFGLAAGTDTQYF
TRBJ2-7 | TRBV2 | 14 | CASSSGTGFYEQYF
TRBJ2-1 | TRBV6-4 | 19 | CASSDPFSGLASSYNEQFF
TRBJ1-4 | TRBV5-1 | 15 | CASSGRGLANEKLFF
TRBJ1-2 | TRBV5-1 | 15 | CASSLSRDSNYGYTF
TRBJ2-5 | TRBV4-1 | 15 | CASSQGQGSWETQYF
TRBJ1-1 | TRBV5-4 | 12 | CASSPGQGTAFF
TRBJ2-3 | TRBV9 | 16 | CASSVADSTGTDTQYF
TRBJ1-2 | TRBV27 | 14 | CASREWGRVYGYTF
TRBJ2-1 | TRBV5-1 | 13 | CASRGASYNEQFF
TRBJ2-1 | TRBV27 | 17 | CASRALGLADSYNEQFF
TRBJ2-1 | TRBV12-5 | 12 | CASGLIYNEQFF
TRBJ2-3 | TRBV2 | 14 | CASGLADSTDTQYF
TRBJ2-7 | TRBV7-2 | 16 | CASSTRTGASSYEQYF
TRBJ1-3 | TRBV7-9 | 16 | CASSPPAQVYGNTIYF
TRBJ1-2 | TRBV29-1 | 15 | CSATGDRGWGYGYTF
TRBJ1-5 | TRBV2 | 15 | CASSDLQAADQPQHF
TRBJ1-3 | TRBV25-1 | 14 | CASSYAGSGNTIYF
TRBJ1-1 | TRBV5-4 | 16 | CASSILTGEVATEAFF
TRBJ2-2 | TRBV9 | 16 | CASSKLGTGGTGELFF
TRBJ2-2 | TRBV5-1 | 16 | CASSLVRGMNTGELFF
TRBJ2-3 | TRBV7-2 | 15 | CASSLQDRGADTQYF
TRBJ1-1 | TRBV4-3 | 14 | CASSQQTVGTEAFF
TRBJ2-2 | TRBV7-6 | 15 | CASSYRGADTGELFF
TRBJ2-7 | TRBV4-3 | 15 | CASSQDVIRGHEQYF